Presented here are 18 T cell receptor beta chains from one specimen sequenced in a study of a mutant IDH1 vaccine in newly diagnosed glioma. For these TCRs, the target antigens are not known. Assay: immunoSEQ multiplex PCR; the TCRdb copy retains only in-frame clones and omits some. The data hold about 60,000 clones, with approximately 80% observed a single time. Time point reported: week 23, last vaccination. A 20-mer mutant IDH1 peptide at 300 ug was injected subcutaneously with topical imiquimod. Here the sequenced sample was PBMCs, taken from a glioma patient whose treatment included an IDH1 peptide vaccine. These receptors came from a man between 18 and 35 years old with glioma.

The chain employs TRBV27 and TRBJ1-4, with D uncertain. Trimming took off 6 bases at V and 9 bases at J, with 17 bases between the two ends. The CDR3 totals 14 residues. CDR1 and CDR2 (germline): MNHEY, SMNVEV (reference sequence). Here the CDR3 DNA reads TGTGCCAGCAGCCCATCGTTCAGTCCCCAAAAACTGTTTTTT. This sequence encodes CASSPSFSPQKLFF.

The rearrangement uses TRBV9 and TRBJ2-5; the D call may be TRBD1 or TRBD2 (5 bases each). V was shortened by 0 bases and J by 0 bases, with 12 bases between the two germline ends. The CDR3 covers 16 residues. Germline assignment: CDR1 SGDLS and CDR2 YYNGEE. The CDR3 DNA follows: TGTGCCAGCAGCGTAGGGGGCGGGCGTAACCAAGAGACCCAGTACTTC. Its translation: CASSVGGGRNQETQYF.

This chain links TRBV9 with TRBJ1-4; D is unclear. This CDR3 comprises 15 residues. Trimming shortened V by 0 bases and J by 4 bases, and 10 bases separated the two germline ends. CDR1 SGDLS and CDR2 YYNGEE come from the germline V gene. CDR3 sequence: CASSVEGRGNEKLFF. CDR3 nucleotide sequence: TGTGCCAGCAGCGTAGAGGGTCGGGGTAATGAAAAACTGTTTTTT.

This sequence joins TRBV15 and TRBJ1-1; weak D call: TRBD1 (5 bases). Trimming stripped 4 bases from V and 1 base from J, with 22 bases between. Per the germline V gene, CDR1 is LNHNV and CDR2 is YYDKDF (reference sequence). The CDR3 is 18 amino acids. The CDR3 DNA is TGTGCCACCAGCAAAAACCTCCGGGACGCCAGACCGAACACTGAAGCTTTCTTT. As protein: CATSKNLRDARPNTEAFF.

For the CDR3, the DNA is TGTGCCAGCAGCCTCTTTAGGATGAACACTGAAGCTTTCTTT. It encodes CASSLFRMNTEAFF. The genes are TRBV7-8 and TRBJ1-1, with no clear D. CDR3 length: 14 residues. Germline CDR1 SGHVS, CDR2 FQNEAQ. Trimming left V 5 bases short and J 0 bases short, with 10 bases between.

This chain connects TRBV11-2 to TRBJ1-2, with D perhaps TRBD1 (5 bases). V was cut by 1 base and J by 7 bases, with 10 bases left in between. The CDR3 totals 13 residues. Germline CDR1 and CDR2: SGHAT and FQNNGV. CDR3 sequence reads: CASSLAAGGGYTF. CDR3 bases: TGTGCCAGCAGCTTAGCGGCCGGGGGTGGCTACACCTTC.

The rearrangement uses TRBV5-1 and TRBJ1-1; no clear D. The V end lost 3 bases, the J end lost 2 bases, and 14 bases lay between the germline ends. This CDR3 comprises 15 residues. CDR1 SGHRS and CDR2 YFSETQ come from the germline V gene. The chain's CDR3 is CASSSPWSDNTEAFF. In nucleotides, the CDR3 is TGCGCCAGCAGCTCCCCCTGGAGCGATAACACTGAAGCTTTCTTT.

This clone was observed a few times. The chain combines TRBV14 with TRBJ1-2; D perhaps matches TRBD1 (5 bases). This CDR3 has 14 amino acids. Germline CDR1 SGHDN, CDR2 FVKESK. The germline V and J ends were trimmed by 4 bases and 4 bases, with 13 bases remaining between them. CDR3 in amino acids: CASSPKRGAYGYTF. The DNA for the CDR3 is TGTGCCAGCAGCCCAAAAAGAGGGGCCTATGGCTACACCTTC.

As DNA, the CDR3 is TGTGCCAGCAGCCGGGGACAGGGCGACGGAAACACCATATATTTT. Amino acid sequence: CASSRGQGDGNTIYF. The chain has TRBV5-4 and TRBJ1-3; 9 nucleotides agree with TRBD1. There are 15 residues in the CDR3. V was clipped by 4 bases and J by 4 bases; unmatched bases: 6. From germline, CDR1 is SGHNT and CDR2 YYREEE (reference sequence).

J is TRBJ1-2 and V is TRBV5-1, with TRBD1 matching over 12 bases. V was clipped by 4 bases and J by 7 bases; unmatched bases: 14. The CDR3 covers 17 residues. The germline CDR1 and CDR2 sequences are SGHRS and YFSETQ. Here the CDR3 reads CASSLDGSGQGARGYTF. CDR3 DNA: TGCGCCAGCAGCCTTGATGGATCGGGACAGGGGGCGCGTGGCTACACCTTC.

The gene calls are TRBV5-5 and TRBJ1-5; the D gene is possibly TRBD1 (5 bases). The CDR3 consists of 14 residues. With 3 bases removed from V and 2 bases from J, the gap between germline ends came to 9 bases. Germline V gene data show CDR1 as SGHKS and CDR2 as YYEKEE (reference sequence). The chain's CDR3 is CASSYVQGNQPQHF. In DNA, the CDR3 is TGTGCCAGCAGCTACGTACAGGGCAATCAGCCCCAGCATTTT.

This rearrangement joins TRBV6-5 to TRBJ2-7; 9 bases line up with TRBD1. V gave up 7 bases and J gave up 3 bases; unmatched junction bases: 4. Germline assignment: CDR1 MNHEY and CDR2 SVGAGI. The CDR3 is 13 amino acids. Here the CDR3 reads CASKGTGFYEQYF. CDR3 DNA sequence: TGTGCCAGCAAAGGGACAGGGTTCTACGAGCAGTACTTC.

The chain joins TRBV6-5 to TRBJ2-7, with D perhaps TRBD1 or TRBD2 (5 bases each). The V gene lost 3 bases and the J gene lost 1 base, with 13 bases spanning the gap. The CDR3 extends over 15 amino acids. Germline CDR1 and CDR2: MNHEY and SVGAGI. As DNA, the CDR3 is TGTGCCAGCAGTTATCGCCGGGACGTATCCTACGAGCAGTACTTC. This gives the protein CASSYRRDVSYEQYF.

The chain has TRBV7-9 and TRBJ1-1, with D hard to call. The CDR3 consists of 12 residues. CDR1 and CDR2 from the germline V gene are SEHNR and FQNEAQ (reference sequence). The V gene lost 3 bases and the J gene lost 0 bases, with 2 bases spanning the gap. CDR3 coding DNA: TGTGCCAGCAGCTTGATGAACACTGAAGCTTTCTTT. The encoded protein is CASSLMNTEAFF.

The rearrangement joins TRBV6-1 to TRBJ1-1; D is perhaps TRBD1 (5 bases). The CDR3 is made up of 13 amino acids. The germline gives CDR1 MNHNS, CDR2 SASEGT. The ends were cut back, 2 bases at V and 5 bases at J, with 9 bases in the middle. CDR3 residues: CASSERQKTEAFF. As DNA, the CDR3 is TGTGCCAGCAGTGAAAGACAGAAGACTGAAGCTTTCTTT.

The chain has TRBV29-1 and TRBJ1-2, with 7 bases matching TRBD1. This CDR3 region has 16 residues. The trim removed 1 base at V and 7 bases at J, leaving 15 bases unmatched. CDR1 is SQVTM and CDR2 is ANQGSEA in the germline V gene. The CDR3 is CSVEGLPPGQRGGYTF. The CDR3 coding sequence is TGCAGCGTTGAAGGTTTGCCACCGGGACAGCGGGGTGGCTACACCTTC.

In this sample, this clone turned up a few times. V gene TRBV4-1 combines with J gene TRBJ1-1; D is unresolved. The V gene's germline CDR1 is MGHRA and CDR2 YSYEKL. This CDR3 has 14 residues. With 0 bases removed from V and 4 bases from J, the gap between germline ends came to 9 bases. CDR3 sequence reads: CASSQDSRGTEAFF. CDR3 nucleotides: TGCGCCAGCAGCCAAGATTCTCGTGGCACTGAAGCTTTCTTT.

The V call is TRBV28, the J call TRBJ2-1, with TRBD2 matching over 10 bases. This CDR3 region has 15 residues. Per germline, CDR1 MDHEN and CDR2 SYDVKM. V shed 5 bases, J shed 5 bases, and the junction held 6 bases outside the gene matches. This CDR3 is CASSTGTSDHNEQFF. In DNA, the CDR3 is TGTGCCAGCAGTACCGGGACTAGCGATCACAATGAGCAGTTCTTC.